A selection of T cell receptor beta chains follows, all from one sample in a study of T cells expressing NK-cell markers. From its re-call of the 5' RACE reads, TCRdb lists each CDR3 protein once, without DNA. The sample spans some 440,000 distinct CDR3 sequences; the ten largest clones claim over 1.1%. What was sequenced was blood T cells: a sorted CD56 or NKG2C T cell subset, CD4+ or CD8+ T cells, or bulk PBMC T cells (not recorded which). These receptor sequences come from a woman aged 45 to 65 in good health. CDR3s include the opening cysteine and the closing phenylalanine or tryptophan. The order of the fields is V gene, J gene, CDR3 protein.

v_gene: TRBV29-1; j_gene: TRBJ2-7; CDR3aa: CSVGTPRTSGSLADEQYF
v_gene: TRBV4-1; j_gene: TRBJ2-7; CDR3aa: CASSQGIGSGYEQYF
v_gene: TRBV9; j_gene: TRBJ2-1; CDR3aa: CASSPLAGGQEQFF
v_gene: TRBV12-5; j_gene: TRBJ1-5; CDR3aa: CASGLVLIGAYQPQHF
v_gene: TRBV7-9; j_gene: TRBJ2-3; CDR3aa: CASSSGLAGDLDTQYF
v_gene: TRBV12-3/TRBV12-4; j_gene: TRBJ2-2; CDR3aa: CASIQDYYTGELFF
v_gene: TRBV11-2; j_gene: TRBJ2-3; CDR3aa: CASTPNGVGRNTQYF
v_gene: TRBV7-7; j_gene: TRBJ2-5; CDR3aa: CASSFRIQETQYF
v_gene: TRBV10-3; j_gene: TRBJ2-2; CDR3aa: CAIPDRGDDTGELFF
v_gene: TRBV27; j_gene: TRBJ2-1; CDR3aa: CASSSLLAVVHNEQFF
v_gene: TRBV24-1; j_gene: TRBJ2-7; CDR3aa: CATSDETDEQYF
v_gene: TRBV7-9; j_gene: TRBJ1-1; CDR3aa: CASSLVSSREEAFF
v_gene: TRBV4-2; j_gene: TRBJ1-2; CDR3aa: CASSRPDPLYGYTF
v_gene: TRBV5-1; j_gene: TRBJ2-2; CDR3aa: CASSLDTGELFF
v_gene: TRBV27; j_gene: TRBJ2-1; CDR3aa: CASSRTLLDNEQFF